These T cell receptor beta chains were read from a single sample in a study of Graves' ophthalmopathy and Graves' hyperthyroidism. In TCRdb, the multiplex PCR reads were re-called with MiXCR into one record per CDR3 protein. Of hundreds of thousands of distinct CDR3 sequences detected, approximately 15% appear once; the ten largest clones hold 5.5% to 8%. Sequencing input: peripheral blood. Receptors were obtained from a woman between 18 and 29 years old with stable Graves' hyperthyroidism. Both conserved end residues are part of each CDR3. The D gene is left open where the match is weak. For some rows the clone size is stated as once, few or many, or as a class when expanded; others skip it.

v_gene,j_gene,abundance,d_gene,CDR3nt,CDR3aa
TRBV6-5,TRBJ2-5,many,.,TGTGCCAGCAGTTACACCAGGTTAGAGACCCAGTACTTC,CASSYTRLETQYF
TRBV28,TRBJ2-5,many,.,TGTGCCAGCAGCCCCGGAGGGAACCAAGAGACCCAGTACTTC,CASSPGGNQETQYF
TRBV27,TRBJ1-2,.,.,TGTGCCAGCAGCCAGGGTGGGCTCTCCTATGGCTACACCTTC,CASSQGGLSYGYTF
TRBV20-1,TRBJ1-2,many,.,TGCAGTGCTTACGAGCCGTTGGAATATGGCTACACCTTC,CSAYEPLEYGYTF
TRBV12-3/TRBV12-4,TRBJ1-5,.,.,TGTGCCAGCAGGATGACGGGGGCTAGCAATCAGCCTCAGCATTTT,CASRMTGASNQPQHF
TRBV6-2/TRBV6-3,TRBJ2-5,many,TRBD2,TGTGCCAGCGCTCTGGGGATAGCGGGGGGCTCCTGGGAGACCCAGTACTTC,CASALGIAGGSWETQYF
TRBV19,TRBJ1-5,many,.,TGTGCCAGTAGTTGGGGGCTACATAGCAATCAGCCCCAGCATTTT,CASSWGLHSNQPQHF
TRBV7-2,TRBJ2-7,many,.,TGTGCCAGCAGCTTAGTGCGGGGCTACGAGCAGTACTTC,CASSLVRGYEQYF
TRBV12-3/TRBV12-4,TRBJ2-7,many,.,TGTGCCAGCAGTGGGGAGACAGATTACGAGCAGTACTTC,CASSGETDYEQYF
TRBV19,TRBJ1-2,many,TRBD1,TGTGCCAGTAGCGGCGCGGACAGGATCTATGGCTACACCTTC,CASSGADRIYGYTF
TRBV20-1,TRBJ1-1,many,TRBD1,TGCAGGGTCTTACAGGGGGATCAAGCTTTCTTT,CRVLQGDQAFF
TRBV28,TRBJ1-5,.,.,TGTGCCAGCAGGTACAGGGAGAGGGGCCAGCCCCAGCATTTT,CASRYRERGQPQHF
TRBV7-9,TRBJ1-1,many,.,TGTGCCAGCAGCAGAAGAAACATGAACACTGAAGCTTTCTTT,CASSRRNMNTEAFF
TRBV20-1,TRBJ1-2,many,.,TGCAGTGCTCCGATGGAAGCTAACTATGGCTACACCTTC,CSAPMEANYGYTF
TRBV4-1,TRBJ1-2,many,.,TGCGCCAGCAGCCAAGGAGTCTATGGCTACACCTTC,CASSQGVYGYTF
TRBV19,TRBJ1-5,many,.,TGTGCCAGTAGTATAATAGGACCGCCCCAGCATTTT,CASSIIGPPQHF
TRBV20-1,TRBJ2-5,.,.,TGCAGTGCTAACCACAGGGCCTTACGCCAAGAGACCCAGTACTTC,CSANHRALRQETQYF
TRBV4-1,TRBJ2-6,many,TRBD1,TGCGCCAGCAGCTTGGACCAACAGGGGTCAGGGGCCAACGTCCTGACTTTC,CASSLDQQGSGANVLTF
TRBV11-3,TRBJ2-5,.,.,TGTGCCAGCAGCTCTGGAGGGAACGGAAAAGAGACCCAGTACTTC,CASSSGGNGKETQYF